These 7 T cell receptor beta chains share one sample of origin, sequenced in a study of chemoradiotherapy in HPV16-positive cancers. Repertoires were generated with immunoSEQ multiplex PCR, while TCRdb's copy carries only in-frame clones and drops some. Among about 34,000 clones, about 90% were seen once, and the ten largest hold approximately 3.6%. This specimen was blood, taken from a patient who underwent chemoradiotherapy. Every receptor here comes from a human donor with HPV-associated anogenital cancer.

The J gene is TRBJ1-2, the V gene TRBV23-1; 7 bases align to TRBD1. TRBV23-1 is annotated as an ORF whose role is uncertain. V dropped 2 bases and J dropped 6; count of bases not matched to a gene: 15. CDR3 size: 17 residues. CDR3 sequence (DNA): TGCGCCAGCAGTCAACCCCTCGGTAGGCAGGGGGGGGATGGCTACACCTTC. Translation gives CASSQPLGRQGGDGYTF.

The rearrangement links TRBV18 to TRBJ1-2; possible D gene TRBD1, 5 bases. Trimming shortened V by 5 bases and J by 7 bases, and 14 bases separated the two germline ends. Germline V gives CDR1 KGHSH, CDR2 LQKENI. The CDR3 is made up of 13 amino acids. The CDR3 DNA reads as TGTGCCAGCTCATTGACAGAGCGTGGTGGCTACACCTTC. Protein sequence: CASSLTERGGYTF.

The genes are TRBV27 and TRBJ2-1; 8 nucleotides match TRBD1. The length of the CDR3 is 16 residues. Losses at the gene ends were 7 bases for V and 2 bases for J; bases not matched to a gene: 10. Germline-derived CDR1 and CDR2 are MNHEY and SMNVEV (reference sequence). CDR3: CASTPPDRGAYNEQFF. The CDR3 nucleotides read TGTGCCAGCACCCCACCCGACAGGGGCGCCTACAATGAGCAGTTCTTC.

V and J are TRBV4-1 and TRBJ1-1; no reliable D call. Germline V gene data show CDR1 as MGHRA and CDR2 as YSYEKL. This CDR3 is built from 15 residues. Deletions cut 0 bases from V and 12 bases from J, with 20 bases between. The CDR3 nucleotides read TGCGCCAGCAGCCAAGAAGGTGCGCGGAGGTCGACGACTTTCTTT. It yields the protein CASSQEGARRSTTFF.

This sequence joins TRBV5-4 and TRBJ1-1, with D hard to call. CDR3 length: 13 residues. CDR1 is SGHNT and CDR2 is YYREEE in the germline V gene (reference sequence). V lost 0 bases and J lost 2, with 5 bases in between. The CDR3 region has the DNA TGTGCCAGCAGCTTGGCAGAAAACACTGAAGCTTTCTTT. The encoded protein is CASSLAENTEAFF.

The V gene is TRBV7-9, the J gene TRBJ1-1; D is unclear. The CDR3 extends over 14 amino acids. Germline V gives CDR1 SEHNR, CDR2 FQNEAQ (reference sequence). V was pared by 2 bases and J by 2 bases, with 9 bases between. CDR3: CASSLTGLNTEAFF. The CDR3 DNA is TGTGCCAGCAGCTTAACCGGGCTTAACACTGAAGCTTTCTTT.

V is TRBV9 and J is TRBJ2-7, with 11 bases that match TRBD1. The CDR3 runs to 14 residues. J was trimmed by 3 bases and V by 3 bases; bases with no gene match: 2. CDR1 and CDR2 from the germline V gene are SGDLS and YYNGEE. CDR3 region: CASSEGTGGYEQYF. In DNA, the CDR3 is TGTGCCAGCAGCGAGGGGACAGGGGGCTACGAGCAGTACTTC.